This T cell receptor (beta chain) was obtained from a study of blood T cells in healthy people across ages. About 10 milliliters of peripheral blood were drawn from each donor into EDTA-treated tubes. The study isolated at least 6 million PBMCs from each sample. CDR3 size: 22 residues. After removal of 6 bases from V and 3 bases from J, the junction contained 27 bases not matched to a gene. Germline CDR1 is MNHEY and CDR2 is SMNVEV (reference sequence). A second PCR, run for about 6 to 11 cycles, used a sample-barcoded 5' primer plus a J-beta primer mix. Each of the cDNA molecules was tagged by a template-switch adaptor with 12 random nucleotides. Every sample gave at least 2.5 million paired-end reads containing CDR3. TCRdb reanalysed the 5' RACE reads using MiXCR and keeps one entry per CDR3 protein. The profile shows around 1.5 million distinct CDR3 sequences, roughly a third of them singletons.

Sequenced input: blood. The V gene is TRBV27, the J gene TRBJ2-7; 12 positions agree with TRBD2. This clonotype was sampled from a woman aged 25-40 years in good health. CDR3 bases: TGTGCCAGCAGGAATCAAACTTCCGGGACAGGGGCCCTGGGACTAGCGGGCTACGAGCAGTACTTC. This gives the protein CASRNQTSGTGALGLAGYEQYF.